The TCR beta chain under discussion was sequenced for a study of blood T cell repertoires in COVID-19. Study-level information: Acute-phase and convalescent COVID-19 samples originated in the United States, Italy and Spain. T cells, B-cell-depleted T cells, or PBMCs supplied cDNA or gDNA.

The assay was immunoSEQ multiplex PCR, and TCRdb's table has in-frame clones only and misses some. The data contain about 74,000 clones, about 69% of them singletons. With 2 bases clipped from V and 5 bases from J, the junction kept 10 bases outside the gene matches. There are 17 residues in the CDR3. Germline assignment: CDR1 SGHRS and CDR2 YFSETQ. The sequence was obtained from a man between 65 and 85 years old with acute or convalescent COVID-19. The sequencing input was peripheral blood. The chain recombines TRBV5-1 with TRBJ2-7; TRBD2 agrees at 13 bases. In nucleotides, the CDR3 is TGCGCCAGCAGCTTCACACGACTAGCGGGAGGCCTAGACGAGCAGTACTTC. The encoded protein is CASSFTRLAGGLDEQYF.